This TCR beta chain was observed in a study of radiation and T cells in renal cell carcinoma. CDR1 is LNHDA and CDR2 is SQIVND in the germline V gene (reference sequence). The junction had 8 bases not matched to a gene; V was cut back by 5 bases and J by 2 bases. This CDR3 comprises 15 residues. The data were produced by immunoSEQ multiplex PCR, yet TCRdb's version contains in-frame clones alone and is incomplete. The table has under 100,000 clones, around 81% seen once. Indicated time point: blood 4 weeks post-SBRT, at nephrectomy. The treatment was: 15 Gy SBRT to primary tumor, nephrectomy 4 weeks later. The patient's renal cell carcinoma had clear cell pathology.

This receptor was taken from a man aged 50 or older with renal cell carcinoma. The sample in question was blood, obtained from a patient whose treatment included radiotherapy and nephrectomy. The chain couples TRBV19 to TRBJ2-7; the match to TRBD2 covers 8 bases. The chain's CDR3 is CASSPHGTSTYEQYF. The CDR3 nucleotides are TGTGCCAGTAGTCCTCACGGGACTAGTACCTACGAGCAGTACTTC.